This T cell receptor beta chain was captured in a study of neurological immune-mediated disorders. Trimming stripped 5 bases from V and 4 bases from J, with 14 bases between. The CDR3 sequence is 14 residues long. TCRdb itself ran the 5' RACE reads through MiXCR, one entry per CDR3 protein. The profile covers roughly 31,000 distinct CDR3 sequences, with 20% to 25% appearing a single time and about 32% taken by the ten largest. The table lists this clonotype with many counts. Its target is unknown. Findings and caveats of the study: HTLV-1-associated myelopathy led in TCR clonal expansion, while multiple sclerosis ranked lowest, below healthy controls.

The V gene is TRBV12-3 or TRBV12-4, the J gene TRBJ1-1; D possibly corresponds to TRBD1 (6 bases). The receptor was isolated from a man aged 45 to 65 with HTLV-1-associated myelopathy (HAM/TSP). The sequenced sample consisted of CD4+ T cells from blood. CDR3 sequence (DNA): TGTGCCAGCAGTAACAGGGCGGTCGGCACTGAAGCTTTCTTT. Translating gives CASSNRAVGTEAFF.